This paragraph covers one T cell receptor (beta chain) sequence. No antigen is known for it. Base qualities are not provided; no much larger clone lies one nucleotide away. The data derive from a study of blood T cell repertoires in COVID-19 (dated by TCRdb to the early 2020s). As for the study more broadly: The collaborator samples originated in the United States, Italy and Spain and spanned the acute and convalescent phases of COVID-19. The material from the prospective study consisted of cDNA or gDNA derived from T cells, B-cell-depleted T cells, or PBMCs. Deeply sampled blood TCRbeta repertoires from subjects exposed to, actively infected with, or recovered from COVID-19 were included in the dataset. The repertoires were released in a freely available public database intended as a resource for research on the immune response to SARS-CoV-2. Samples were obtained from the ongoing ImmuneRACE study (first 160 participants) and from over 1,000 subjects provided by 6 global collaborators. Sample metadata almost always included a de-identified subject ID, COVID-19 status, age in years and sex. Where available, HLA class I and class II types were obtained from metadata supplied by the sample provider rather than from assay-based typing. Broad study findings and their caveats: The quantity of clinical and demographic metadata differed by source and by participant and was supplied without curation.

The collaborating institutions used their own protocols to collect whole blood in K2EDTA tubes. For TCRbeta analysis, collaborators shipped samples as frozen whole blood, isolated PBMCs, or DNA extracted from either of those sample types. TCRbeta CDR3 regions were amplified from genomic DNA using the immunoSEQ Assay, a bias-controlled multiplex PCR. On the study's bioinformatics: Nucleated cell counts per sample were estimated from amplification of reference gene primers within the assay. Sequence reads were collapsed and filtered to measure the absolute abundance of every unique TCRbeta CDR3 rearrangement. For each sample, productive Simpson clonality was calculated as the square root of Simpson's diversity index across productive rearrangements. TCRdb mirrors the immuneACCESS table, restricted to in-frame sequences. Some clones are absent from its copies; in checked studies, under half trace to an unresolved V gene, and the reason for the others is unknown. D and trimming come from the DNA, and the V and J calls and clone size come from that table. Here the sample has 150,000 to 180,000 clones; around four fifths occur a single time. Roughly 3.7% of the sample comes from the top ten.

Compared with germline, V lacks 4 bases and J lacks 3 bases; bases without a gene match: 7. The CDR1 and CDR2 encoded by the germline V gene are SGHAT and FQNNGV. From cysteine to phenylalanine, the CDR3 is 16 amino acids long. Just the 48-base CDR3 DNA is kept, in frame starting at base 1. Sequences were obtained from peripheral blood. This TCR came from an elderly woman with acute or convalescent COVID-19. Rearrangement joined TRBV11-2 to TRBJ2-2, with 8 middle bases fitting TRBD1. The bases are TGTGCCAGCAGCTCCAAACAGGGGGAGGACACCGGGGAGCTGTTTTTT. Its protein reads: CASSSKQGEDTGELFF.